This T cell receptor beta chain was found in a study of T cells in Graves' hyperthyroidism and ophthalmopathy. The table lists this clonotype with many counts. Its target is not known. The study enrolled patients aged 18 to 65 with newly diagnosed hyperthyroidism of under 2 months' duration. Patients having uncontrolled infection, another autoimmune disease, pregnancy or lactation were not included. The study based diagnoses on clinical symptoms, serum thyroxine and TRAb, thyroid ultrasound and orbital computed tomography. V dropped 3 bases and J dropped 0; count of bases not matched to a gene: 8. The CDR3 consists of 18 residues. The V gene's germline CDR1 is MDHEN and CDR2 SYDVKM. Regions amplified from RNA transcripts were the TCR beta CDR3 regions. The TCR CDR3 first-round RT-PCR relied on the HTBI primer set. TCRdb reanalysed the multiplex PCR reads using MiXCR and keeps one entry per CDR3 protein. Of roughly 740,000 distinct CDR3 sequences listed, about 16% were seen once; the top ten hold 8.4%.

Regarding the study as a whole: Among clonotypes expanded in thyroid above 0.001, most were also found in blood.

The genes are TRBV28 and TRBJ2-4, with 10 bases lining up with TRBD2. This clonotype was sampled from a man aged 18-30 years with Graves' hyperthyroidism. Material for sequencing was blood. CDR3 loop: CASSFSGLADVAKNIQYF. In nucleotides, the CDR3 is TGTGCCAGCAGTTTCTCCGGACTAGCGGACGTAGCCAAAAACATTCAGTACTTC.